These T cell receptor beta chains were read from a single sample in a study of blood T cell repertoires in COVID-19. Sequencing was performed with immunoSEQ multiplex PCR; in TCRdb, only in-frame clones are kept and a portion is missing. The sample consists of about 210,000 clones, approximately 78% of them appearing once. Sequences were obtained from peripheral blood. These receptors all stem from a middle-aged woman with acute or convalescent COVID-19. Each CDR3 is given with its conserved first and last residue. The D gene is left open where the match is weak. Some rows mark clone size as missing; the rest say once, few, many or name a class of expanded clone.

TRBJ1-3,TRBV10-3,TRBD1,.,TGTGCCATCAGTGTACTAAACCGGGACAGGGCTGGAAACACCATATATTTT,CAISVLNRDRAGNTIYF
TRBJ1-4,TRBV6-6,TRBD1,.,TGTGCCAGCAGTTCCGGGACAGGGGAGGAAAAACTGTTTTTT,CASSSGTGEEKLFF
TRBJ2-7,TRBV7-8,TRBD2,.,TGTGCCAGCAGCGTCCGACTAGCGGGGAACCCTTACGAGCAGTACTTC,CASSVRLAGNPYEQYF
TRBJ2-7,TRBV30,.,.,TGTGCCTGGAGTGCGGGGTACGAGCAGTACTTC,CAWSAGYEQYF
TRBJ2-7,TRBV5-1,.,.,TGCGCCAGCAGCTTGACCGGGACAAGCACCTACGAGCAGTACTTC,CASSLTGTSTYEQYF
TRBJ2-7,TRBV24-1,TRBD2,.,TGTGCCACCAGTGAGCCAACGACTAGCGGGAGAGACGAGCAGTACTTC,CATSEPTTSGRDEQYF
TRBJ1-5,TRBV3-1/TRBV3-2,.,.,TGTGCCAGCAGCCAAGACAGGTGGGGCGCTCAGCCCCAGCATTTT,CASSQDRWGAQPQHF
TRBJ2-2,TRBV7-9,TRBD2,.,TGTGCCAGCAGTCAAAGACTAGCGCGCACCGGGGAGCTGTTTTTT,CASSQRLARTGELFF
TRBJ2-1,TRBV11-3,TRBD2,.,TGTGCCAGCAGCCCCCGGGCGGGAGGGCAAAGTGGGCAGTTCTTC,CASSPRAGGQSGQFF
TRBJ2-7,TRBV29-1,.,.,TGCAGCGTTGAGCGGGGGCGCCGAGGCGAGCAGTACTTC,CSVERGRRGEQYF
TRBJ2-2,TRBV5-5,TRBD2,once,TGTGCCAGCAGCGGGACTAGCGGATGGAACACCGGGGAGCTGTTTTTT,CASSGTSGWNTGELFF
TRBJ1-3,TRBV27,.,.,TGTGCCAGCAGCCCGCGGCAGGGTATCTCTGGAAACACCATATATTTT,CASSPRQGISGNTIYF
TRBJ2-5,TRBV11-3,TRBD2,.,TGTGCCAGCAGCTTAGTGCCGGGAGGGCCAGAGACCCAGTACTTC,CASSLVPGGPETQYF
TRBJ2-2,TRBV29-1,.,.,TGCAGCGTTAGGATGCGGCGGGCCGGGGAGCTGTTTTTT,CSVRMRRAGELFF
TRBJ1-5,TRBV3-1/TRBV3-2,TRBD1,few,TGTGCCAGCAGCCATATATCGAGGCAGGGGGGTTTCAATCAGCCCCAGCATTTT,CASSHISRQGGFNQPQHF
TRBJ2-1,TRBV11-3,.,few,TGTGCCAGCAGCCCTAGTGGGGGGGCGTTATACAATGAGCAGTTCTTC,CASSPSGGALYNEQFF
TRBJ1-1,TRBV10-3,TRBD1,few,TGTGCCATCAGAACAGGGGTTGGCACTGAAGCTTTCTTT,CAIRTGVGTEAFF
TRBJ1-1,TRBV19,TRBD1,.,TGTGCCAGTTTTCCGGGACAGGGTAAAGTGGGTGAAGCTTTCTTT,CASFPGQGKVGEAFF
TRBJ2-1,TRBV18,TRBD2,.,TGTGCCAGCTCACTTAGCGGGGGGGCCAATGAGCAGTTCTTC,CASSLSGGANEQFF
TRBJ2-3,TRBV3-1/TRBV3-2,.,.,TGTGCCAGCAGCCGGGCTCCCCTTTATGGCACAGATACGCAGTATTTT,CASSRAPLYGTDTQYF
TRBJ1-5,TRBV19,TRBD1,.,TGTGCCAGTAGTATCGCGGTTCGGGGCGTGTCGCAGGGGGCAAGTAGCAATCAGCCCCAGCATTTT,CASSIAVRGVSQGASSNQPQHF
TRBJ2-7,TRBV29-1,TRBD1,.,TGCAGCGTTGAAAGGACAGGGTCCTACGAGCAGTACTTC,CSVERTGSYEQYF
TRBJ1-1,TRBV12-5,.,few,TGTGCTAGTGGTCCCGCAGGGGCGATATTGAACACTGAAGCTTTCTTT,CASGPAGAILNTEAFF
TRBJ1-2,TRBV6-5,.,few,TGTGCCAGCAGTTACTCGGAGACGGACTATGGCTACACCTTC,CASSYSETDYGYTF
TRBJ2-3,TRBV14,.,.,TGTGCCAGCGGATCGCGCGGGATGAGTGCAGATACGCAGTATTTT,CASGSRGMSADTQYF
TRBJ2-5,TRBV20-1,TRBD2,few,TGCAGTGCTAGTAAGCTAGCGGGAGGTTTGGAGACCCAGTACTTC,CSASKLAGGLETQYF
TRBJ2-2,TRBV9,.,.,TGTGCCAGCAGCGTAGGATTGGGGGCCACCGGGGAGCTGTTTTTT,CASSVGLGATGELFF
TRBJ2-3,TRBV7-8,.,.,TGTGCCAGCAGCTTAAGGGGGGGAGATACGCAGTATTTT,CASSLRGGDTQYF
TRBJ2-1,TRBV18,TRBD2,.,TGTGCCAGCTCAAAACAGGCGGGAGGCCACAATGAGCAGTTCTTC,CASSKQAGGHNEQFF
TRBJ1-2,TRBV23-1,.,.,TGCGCCAGCAGTCAATCGTCGGGGATTTGGGACTACACCTTC,CASSQSSGIWDYTF
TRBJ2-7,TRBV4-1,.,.,TGCGCCAGCAGCCAATCGTTTCGGGCAGGGCTCTACGAGCAGTACTTC,CASSQSFRAGLYEQYF
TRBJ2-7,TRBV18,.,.,TGTGCCAGCTCACCACGGCGGGGGCTCGTTGGGGACGAGCAGTACTTC,CASSPRRGLVGDEQYF
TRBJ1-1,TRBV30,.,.,TGTGCCTGGAGTGTCAGGGGTGAAGCTTTCTTT,CAWSVRGEAFF
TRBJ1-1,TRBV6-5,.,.,TGTGCCAGCATGAGGTTAGGGAACACTGAAGCTTTCTTT,CASMRLGNTEAFF
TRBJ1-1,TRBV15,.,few,TGTGCCACCTCACAAGAAACGGCAGGGAACGAAGCTTTCTTT,CATSQETAGNEAFF
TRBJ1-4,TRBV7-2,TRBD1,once,TGTGCCAGCAGCGCCGACAGGGAAGCTAATGAAAAACTGTTTTTT,CASSADREANEKLFF
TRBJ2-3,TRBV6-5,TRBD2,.,TGTGCCAGCAGCTTGACTAGCGGGAGTGGTGATACGCAGTATTTT,CASSLTSGSGDTQYF
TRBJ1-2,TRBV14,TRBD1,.,TGTGCCAGCAGCCAAGTTGGGACAGGGGGCTATGGCTACACCTTC,CASSQVGTGGYGYTF
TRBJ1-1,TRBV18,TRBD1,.,TGTGCCAGCTCATCCAAACAGGGGGCAGACACTGAAGCTTTCTTT,CASSSKQGADTEAFF
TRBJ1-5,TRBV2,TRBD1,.,TGTGCCAGCAGCACACCAACAGGGGGCGCGGCGCAGCCCCAGCATTTT,CASSTPTGGAAQPQHF
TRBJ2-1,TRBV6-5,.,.,TGTGCCAGCACTCCCCCCCCCTACAATGAGCAGTTCTTC,CASTPPPYNEQFF
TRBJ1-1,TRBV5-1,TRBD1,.,TGCGCCAGCAGCCCGGACAGGGGGCGTAGGGACACTGAAGCTTTCTTT,CASSPDRGRRDTEAFF
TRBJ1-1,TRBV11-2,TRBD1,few,TGTGCCAGCAGCCTCGGACAGGCCAGAACTGAAGCTTTCTTT,CASSLGQARTEAFF